This TCR beta chain was sequenced for a study of T cells expressing NK-cell markers. General study findings and limits: These clonotypes also led the CD3+CD56-NKG2C+ fraction in several donors.

The CDR3 is 14 amino acids. Germline CDR1 SEHNR, CDR2 FQNEAQ (reference sequence). After re-calling the 5' RACE reads, TCRdb lists one entry per CDR3 protein, DNA absent. The sample is made up of 450,000 to 600,000 distinct CDR3 sequences, and the top ten hold approximately 3.5% of it. Note on this clonotype: Its matching antigen is unknown.

The V gene is TRBV7-9, the J gene TRBJ1-1; the D call of TRBD1 rests on TCRdb alone, since no DNA is present to check it. Material: blood T cells: a sorted CD56 or NKG2C T cell subset, CD4+ or CD8+ T cells, or bulk PBMC T cells (not recorded which). This sequence originates from a man between 18 and 35 years old in good health. Here the CDR3 reads CASSKGEPNTEAFF.